One and the same sample provided the 30 T cell receptor beta chains below, sequenced in a study of early T cells in non-severe SARS-CoV-2 infection. One entry per CDR3 protein results from TCRdb running MiXCR on the 5' RACE reads. The sample includes 70,000 to 90,000 distinct CDR3 sequences, 15% seen only once; the top ten take 4.5% to 7%. The sample taken for sequencing was whole blood. The receptor source for this set is an adult who was a healthcare worker with PCR-confirmed SARS-CoV-2 infection or an uninfected control (not recorded which).

The V call is TRBV10-2, the J call TRBJ1-3, with D perhaps TRBD1 (5 bases). The V end was cut by 10 bases, the J end by 0 bases, with 10 bases between. Per germline, CDR1 WSHSY and CDR2 SAAADI. The CDR3 extends over 13 amino acids. CDR3 DNA: TGCGCCACCGGAGGGACCTCTGGAAACACCATATATTTT. Translating it yields CATGGTSGNTIYF.

V and J are TRBV6-6 and TRBJ2-1; D uncertain. The germline V gene encodes CDR1 MNHNY and CDR2 SVGAGI (reference sequence). This CDR3 comprises 14 residues. Trimming pared 0 bases from V and 3 bases from J, leaving 6 bases between. As DNA, the CDR3 is TGTGCCAGCAGTTACTCTCGTGTCTACAATGAGCAGTTCTTC. It yields the protein CASSYSRVYNEQFF.

This chain joins TRBV9 and TRBJ2-3; 8 nucleotides agree with TRBD2. J gave up 3 bases and V 4 bases, and 4 bases lay outside the gene matches. Germline values: CDR1 SGDLS, CDR2 YYNGEE. The length of the CDR3 is 14 residues. The CDR3 DNA sequence: TGTGCCAGCAGCCGAAGCGGGAGTACAGATACGCAGTATTTT. Translated: CASSRSGSTDTQYF.

This clonotype appeared many times. The V gene is TRBV20-1, the J gene TRBJ2-5; 10 bases are shared with TRBD2. The CDR3 runs to 13 residues. Germline trimming cut 2 bases from V and 4 bases from J; bases unmatched to any gene: 1. Germline V gene data show CDR1 as DFQATT and CDR2 as SNEGSKA (reference sequence). The DNA for the CDR3 is TGCAGTGCTAGACTAGCGGGAGCAGAGACCCAGTACTTC. Amino acids: CSARLAGAETQYF.

There are a few counts of this clonotype. J is TRBJ2-2 and V is TRBV2, with D hard to call. Germline CDR1 is SNHLY and CDR2 is FYNNEI. CDR3 size: 11 residues. Trimming cost V 10 bases and J 6 bases, with 9 bases left between them. In DNA, the CDR3 is TGTGCCACGATCCTAGCCGGGGAGCTGTTTTTT. Protein product: CATILAGELFF.

This clonotype was detected a few times. The gene calls are TRBV7-9 and TRBJ2-3; TRBD1 matches 8 bases. The length of the CDR3 is 14 residues. Germline CDR1 reads SEHNR; CDR2 reads FQNEAQ (reference sequence). V trimming: 8 bases; J trimming: 5 bases; junction bases outside the gene matches: 9. This CDR3 reads CASVPGQVEDTQYF. The CDR3 DNA is TGTGCCAGCGTCCCGGGACAGGTGGAAGATACGCAGTATTTT. The full variable domain, completed using reference TRBV7-9 and TRBJ2-3, is DTGVSQNPRHKITKRGQNVTFRCDPISEHNRLYWYRQTLGQGPEFLTYFQNEAQLEKSRLLSDRFSAERPKGSFSTLEIQRTEQGDSAMYLCASVPGQVEDTQYFGPGTRLTVL.

This sequence joins TRBV10-3 and TRBJ2-7; 7 bases are shared with TRBD2. CDR3 size: 14 residues. J was trimmed by 5 bases and V by 10 bases; bases with no gene match: 14. Germline lookup yields CDR1 ENHRY and CDR2 SYGVKD. This chain's CDR3 is CATQRDSLGDEQYF. DNA for the CDR3: TGTGCCACCCAGCGGGACTCTTTGGGTGACGAGCAGTACTTC.

This clonotype was observed a few times. The chain combines TRBV11-2 with TRBJ1-1, with a weak D call TRBD1 (5 bases). V was trimmed by 6 bases and J by 8 bases, leaving 19 bases between them. Germline V gene sequence: CDR1 SGHAT, CDR2 FQNNGV. CDR3 length: 14 amino acids. CDR3 loop: CASRPNPGSVEAFF. DNA of the CDR3: TGTGCCAGCAGACCCAACCCAGGGTCAGTCGAAGCTTTCTTT.

This clonotype was counted a few times. V usage is TRBV28 and J usage is TRBJ2-3, with D tentatively TRBD2 (7 bases). The CDR3 totals 13 residues. Germline loops: CDR1 MDHEN, CDR2 SYDVKM. V lost 8 bases to trimming and J lost 4 bases, with 13 bases between them. CDR3 amino acids: CASGAGAADTQYF. DNA for the CDR3: TGTGCCAGCGGGGCGGGGGCAGCAGATACGCAGTATTTT.

This clonotype was seen a few times. V is TRBV20-1 and J is TRBJ2-3; D is unclear. Germline-derived CDR1 and CDR2 are DFQATT and SNEGSKA (reference sequence). V lost 0 bases and J 4 bases, leaving 5 bases between the germline ends. This CDR3 spans 12 amino acids. CDR3 protein: CSARDHSDTQYF. DNA of the CDR3: TGCAGTGCTAGAGATCATTCAGATACGCAGTATTTT.

For the CDR3, the DNA is TGTGCCAGCAGCGGAGGGACTGCCGGAGATACGCAGTATTTT. Protein: CASSGGTAGDTQYF. The chain is built from TRBV7-6 and TRBJ2-3, with D possibly being TRBD2 (6 bases). V was trimmed by 5 bases and J by 5 bases, leaving 14 bases between them. This CDR3 comprises 14 residues. Germline V CDR1 and CDR2: SGHVS, FNYEAQ.

This clonotype was recorded a few times. The V gene is TRBV5-1, the J gene TRBJ2-1; 10 positions agree with TRBD2. The CDR3 consists of 14 residues. Germline CDR1 is SGHRS and CDR2 is YFSETQ. V gave up 0 bases and J gave up 9 bases; unmatched junction bases: 3. In DNA, the CDR3 is TGCGCCAGCAGCTTGGTCCCTAGCGGGGGTGAGCAGTTCTTC. Amino acids: CASSLVPSGGEQFF.

As to this clonotype: One end of the junction fails to match germline, which may point to a read error. The rearrangement uses TRBV20-1 and TRBJ2-3; 13 nucleotides line up with TRBD2. The germline V gene has CDR1 DFQATT and CDR2 SNEGSKA (reference sequence). This CDR3 is built from 15 residues. The DNA of the CDR3 is TGCAGTTCCCTCAAGACTAGCGGGAGGACCGATACGCTGTATTTT. This gives the protein CSSLKTSGRTDTLYF.

Ten or more counts support this clonotype. Written as DNA, the CDR3 is TGTGCCAGCAGGGCCAATGAGCAGTTCTTC. Translating it yields CASRANEQFF. The chain uses TRBV2 and TRBJ2-1; D gene uncertain. Between the trimmed V and J ends, which lost 6 bases and 6 bases, there was a span of 3 bases. Germline-derived CDR1 and CDR2 are SNHLY and FYNNEI. The CDR3 has 10 amino acids.

This clonotype was seen ten or more times. The rearrangement joins TRBV28 to TRBJ2-5; TRBD2 might be the D (5 bases). The ends were cut back, 3 bases at V and 4 bases at J, with 15 bases in the middle. This CDR3 has 15 residues. Germline lookup yields CDR1 MDHEN and CDR2 SYDVKM. The CDR3 protein is CASSFQPEGLETQYF. The CDR3 nucleotides are TGTGCCAGCAGTTTCCAACCCGAGGGATTAGAGACCCAGTACTTC.

This clonotype was recorded a few times. This chain connects TRBV6-5 to TRBJ2-1; TRBD2 might be the D (5 bases). The CDR3 is 13 amino acids. Trimming removed 7 bases from V and 5 bases from J, with 12 bases in between. Germline-derived CDR1 and CDR2 are MNHEY and SVGAGI. The DNA for the CDR3 is TGTGCCAGCACAGGTGCGGGTGACAATGAGCAGTTCTTC. This encodes CASTGAGDNEQFF.

The rearrangement uses TRBV12-3 or TRBV12-4 and TRBJ2-2, with 7 bases matching TRBD1. CDR3 size: 19 residues. J lost 4 bases, V lost 6 bases, and 20 bases had no gene match. CDR3: CASSDKGDSLYRSTGELFF. As DNA, the CDR3 is TGTGCCAGCAGCGATAAAGGGGACAGTCTCTACCGAAGCACCGGGGAGCTGTTTTTT.

The table lists this clonotype with a few counts. This chain uses TRBV20-1 with TRBJ2-5, with D uncertain. The CDR3 covers 14 residues. V lost 0 bases, J lost 5 bases, and 13 bases lay in between. Germline V gives CDR1 DFQATT, CDR2 SNEGSKA (reference sequence). CDR3 bases: TGCAGTGCTAGAGATGGCGCTCGCGGCGAGACCCAGTACTTC. Its translation: CSARDGARGETQYF.

This sequence joins TRBV6-4 and TRBJ1-1; D not certain. CDR3 size: 14 residues. Trimming left V 6 bases short and J 4 bases short, with 15 bases between. CDR1 MRHNA and CDR2 SNTAGT come from the germline V gene. Here the CDR3 reads CASSHPNISTEAFF. The DNA of the CDR3 is TGTGCCAGCAGCCACCCAAATATATCCACTGAAGCTTTCTTT.

This clonotype was observed at least ten times. The J gene is TRBJ2-1, the V gene TRBV2; D is unclear. The CDR3 runs 11 residues. The V gene lost 2 bases and the J gene lost 7 bases, with 3 bases spanning the gap. CDR1 and CDR2 from the germline V gene are SNHLY and FYNNEI. Here the CDR3 reads CASSEINEQFF. CDR3 bases: TGTGCCAGCAGTGAAATAAATGAGCAGTTCTTC.

The chain employs TRBV5-6 and TRBJ2-1; 10 bases map to TRBD2. CDR1 is SGHDT, CDR2 YYEEEE, per germline. The CDR3 extends over 15 amino acids. V was pared by 0 bases and J by 5 bases, with 2 bases of the junction left unmatched. The chain's CDR3 is CASSLGSGRNNEQFF. DNA for the CDR3: TGTGCCAGCAGCTTGGGTAGCGGGAGGAACAATGAGCAGTTCTTC.

The rearrangement joins TRBV5-1 to TRBJ2-7; possibly TRBD1 for D (6 bases). The V gene's germline CDR1 is SGHRS and CDR2 YFSETQ. This CDR3 region has 13 residues. V lost 4 bases and J 5 bases, leaving 13 bases between the germline ends. CDR3 coding DNA: TGCGCCAGCAGCCGTACAGGGTCCGACGAGCAGTACTTC. It yields the protein CASSRTGSDEQYF.

This clonotype turned up a few times. The genes are TRBV28 and TRBJ1-2; D is ambiguous. CDR1 is MDHEN and CDR2 is SYDVKM in the germline V gene. The V and J ends lost 7 bases and 4 bases respectively, with 13 bases between them. The CDR3 has 13 residues. CDR3 sequence (DNA): TGTGCCAGCATTTCGCGCCCTCTCTATGGCTACACCTTC. Amino acid sequence: CASISRPLYGYTF.

This clonotype appeared many times. In DNA, the CDR3 is TGTGCCAGCAGTTACTCTCCGGATGAGCAGTTCTTC. As protein: CASSYSPDEQFF. V usage is TRBV6-6 and J usage is TRBJ2-1; D remains ambiguous. This CDR3 spans 12 amino acids. Trimming left V 0 bases short and J 8 bases short, with 5 bases between. Germline lookup yields CDR1 MNHNY and CDR2 SVGAGI (reference sequence).

This clonotype occurred a few times. The chain uses TRBV28 and TRBJ2-1; 9 bases line up with TRBD2. The CDR3 is made up of 16 amino acids. Germline V CDR1 and CDR2: MDHEN, SYDVKM. The J segment lost 10 bases and the V segment lost 3 bases, leaving 13 bases of the junction unmatched. In DNA, the CDR3 is TGTGCCAGCAGTTTTAATGCGGGAGGGCCTAGGGAGGAGCAGTTCTTC. It codes for CASSFNAGGPREEQFF.

On this clonotype: One end of the junction fails to match germline, which may point to a read error. The chain carries TRBV7-9 and TRBJ1-4; D is perhaps TRBD1 (5 bases). Germline CDR1 SEHNR, CDR2 FQNEAQ (reference sequence). This CDR3 comprises 14 residues. This chain's CDR3 is CTSSKQATNEKLFF. The CDR3 DNA reads TGTACCAGCAGCAAACAGGCAACTAATGAAAAACTGTTTTTT. The full variable domain, with the rest looked up from reference TRBV7-9 and TRBJ1-4, is DTGVSQNPRHKITKRGQNVTFRCDPISEHNRLYWYRQTLGQGPEFLTYFQNEAQLEKSRLLSDRFSAERPKGSFSTLEIQRTEQGDSAMYLCTSSKQATNEKLFFGSGTQLSVL.

The rearrangement uses TRBV27 and TRBJ2-1, with 16 bases fitting TRBD2. The CDR3 sequence is 18 residues long. CDR1 and CDR2 (germline): MNHEY, SMNVEV (reference sequence). Trimming at V came to 5 bases and at J to 1 base, leaving 5 bases not matched to a gene. DNA for the CDR3: TGTGCCAGCAGTGACGGGACTAGCGGGAGGGTGTCCTACAATGAGCAGTTCTTC. The encoded protein is CASSDGTSGRVSYNEQFF.

This clonotype has a count of ten or more. As DNA, the CDR3 is TGCGCCAGCAGCCTGGGACCGACCCAAGAGACCCAGTACTTC. Translated, it gives CASSLGPTQETQYF. The chain carries TRBV5-1 and TRBJ2-5, with D possibly called TRBD1 or TRBD2 (5 bases each). Germline lookup yields CDR1 SGHRS and CDR2 YFSETQ. CDR3 length: 14 residues. With 4 bases removed from V and 1 base from J, the gap between germline ends came to 11 bases. Full variable domain (outside the CDR3, taken from reference TRBV5-1 and TRBJ2-5): KAGVTQTPRYLIKTRGQQVTLSCSPISGHRSVSWYQQTPGQGLQFLFEYFSETQRNKGNFPGRFSGRQFSNSRSEMNVSTLELGDSALYLCASSLGPTQETQYFGPGTRLLVL.

The V call is TRBV5-1, the J call TRBJ2-1; 10 nucleotides line up with TRBD2. The trim removed 4 bases at V and 6 bases at J, leaving 10 bases unmatched. This CDR3 is built from 16 residues. CDR1 is SGHRS, CDR2 YFSETQ, per germline. Written as DNA, the CDR3 is TGCGCCAGCAGCCCATTTACTAGCGGGGCCCCCAATGAGCAGTTCTTC. Its translation: CASSPFTSGAPNEQFF.

This clonotype was seen repeatedly, ten times or more. This sequence joins TRBV6-1 and TRBJ2-3, with TRBD2 matching 9 bases. Trimming at V came to 3 bases and at J to 5 bases, leaving 6 bases not matched to a gene. Germline values: CDR1 MNHNS, CDR2 SASEGT. The CDR3 is 15 residues long. CDR3 sequence reads: CASSDMAGGGDTQYF. CDR3 DNA: TGTGCCAGCAGTGACATGGCGGGAGGGGGAGATACGCAGTATTTT.